This TCR beta chain was found in a study of blood T cell repertoires in COVID-19 (dated by TCRdb to 2018 to 2020). Regarding the complete study: Collaborator samples came from the United States, Italy and Spain and covered acute and convalescent phases of COVID-19. The material from the prospective study consisted of cDNA or gDNA derived from T cells, B-cell-depleted T cells, or PBMCs. Deeply sampled blood TCRbeta repertoires from subjects exposed to, actively infected with, or recovered from COVID-19 were included in the dataset. The repertoires were released in a freely available public database meant as a resource for research on the immune response to SARS-CoV-2. The samples were drawn from two sources: the first 160 participants of the ongoing ImmuneRACE study, and 1,000 to 1,500 subjects contributed by 6 global collaborators. Sample metadata almost always included a de-identified subject ID, COVID-19 status, age in years and sex. HLA class I and class II types, where available, came from metadata supplied by the sample provider rather than from assay-based typing.

Participants in the prospective study were aged about 18 to 100 years, lived in 20 to 25 United States geographic areas, and enrolled through a virtual design. In the prospective study, participants were assigned to cohorts based on the clinical history participants reported in a screening survey and a study questionnaire. Mobile phlebotomists in the prospective study collected whole blood, serum and a nasopharyngeal or oropharyngeal swab from every participant. Participants in the prospective study had the option to provide additional blood draws and questionnaires over a roughly 2-month period. Before DNA extraction, prospective study blood samples were shipped either frozen or at room temperature. With regard to this clone: There is no known antigen for this receptor. Base-call qualities are not available, and no considerably larger clone is one nucleotide away.

Summary of the overall study and its limitations: The amount of clinical and demographic metadata varied by source and participant and was provided uncurated.

The immunoSEQ Assay, a bias-controlled multiplex PCR, was used to amplify TCRbeta CDR3 regions from genomic DNA. The study's own analysis went as follows. The number of nucleated cells in each sample was estimated by amplification of reference gene primers within the assay. Sequence reads were collapsed and filtered to measure the absolute abundance of every unique TCRbeta CDR3 rearrangement. For each sample, productive Simpson clonality was calculated by taking the square root of Simpson's diversity index across productive rearrangements. Not all clones reach the TCRdb copy of this immuneACCESS table, which keeps in-frame sequences only. Checked studies attribute under half of the gap to unresolved V genes and leave the rest unexplained. For V, J and clone size, that table is used; D and trimming come from the DNA. The sample table records around 140,000 clones; approximately 85% of these occur just once. Around 3.2% of the sample is in the top ten clones.

The sequence was collected from a woman in her forties or fifties with acute COVID-19. Sequencing was carried out using PBMCs or T cells enriched from blood (not recorded which).

The CDR3 has the sequence CASSSGGLAGGHVKNIQYF. The nucleotides are TGTGCCAGCAGCTCGGGCGGACTAGCGGGAGGGCACGTCAAAAACATTCAGTACTTC. The sequence is built from TRBV7-2 and TRBJ2-4; TRBD2 fits 15 bases in the junction. For this chain, trimming is 4 bases at the V end and 3 bases at the J end, and the number of junction bases without a gene match is 10. Reading from cysteine to phenylalanine, the CDR3 counts 19 amino acids. The kept DNA is CDR3 alone, 57 bases in frame from the first base. The germline V gene specifies SGHTA as CDR1 and FQGNSA as CDR2.